This T cell receptor beta chain was recorded in a study of PD-1 blockade in classical Hodgkin lymphoma. All patients relapsed after autologous stem cell transplantation, and brentuximab vedotin exposure varied. Libraries were prepared by immunoSEQ multiplex PCR; TCRdb keeps only in-frame clonotypes and omits some of them. Seen here are 50,000 to 65,000 clones, about 88% observed once, and the top ten hold 5% to 6%. V lost 1 base and J lost 6; bases outside the gene matches: 6. There are 15 residues in the CDR3. Looked up from germline, CDR1 is SGHNT and CDR2 is YENEEA. The chain is built from TRBV11-3 and TRBJ2-3; TRBD2 matches at 8 bases. The sequencing used peripheral blood mononuclear cells (PBMCs), collected before the second cycle of nivolumab. This receptor was obtained from a human donor with classical Hodgkin lymphoma. The CDR3 sequence is CASSLAPGGMDTQYF. The CDR3 region has the DNA TGTGCCAGCAGCTTAGCCCCGGGGGGGATGGATACGCAGTATTTT.